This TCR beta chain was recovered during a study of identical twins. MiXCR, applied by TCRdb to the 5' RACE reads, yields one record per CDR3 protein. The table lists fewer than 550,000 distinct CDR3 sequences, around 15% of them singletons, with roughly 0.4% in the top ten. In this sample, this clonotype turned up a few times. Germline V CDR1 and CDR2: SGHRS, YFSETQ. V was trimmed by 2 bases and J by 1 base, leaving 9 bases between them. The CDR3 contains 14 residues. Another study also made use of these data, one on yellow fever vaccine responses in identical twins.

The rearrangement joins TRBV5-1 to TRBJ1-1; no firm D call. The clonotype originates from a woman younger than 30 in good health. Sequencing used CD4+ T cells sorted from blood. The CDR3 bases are TGCGCCAGCAGCTTAATAACAGAGAACACTGAAGCTTTCTTT. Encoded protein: CASSLITENTEAFF. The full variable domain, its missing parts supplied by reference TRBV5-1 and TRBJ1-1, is KAGVTQTPRYLIKTRGQQVTLSCSPISGHRSVSWYQQTPGQGLQFLFEYFSETQRNKGNFPGRFSGRQFSNSRSEMNVSTLELGDSALYLCASSLITENTEAFFGQGTRLTVV.